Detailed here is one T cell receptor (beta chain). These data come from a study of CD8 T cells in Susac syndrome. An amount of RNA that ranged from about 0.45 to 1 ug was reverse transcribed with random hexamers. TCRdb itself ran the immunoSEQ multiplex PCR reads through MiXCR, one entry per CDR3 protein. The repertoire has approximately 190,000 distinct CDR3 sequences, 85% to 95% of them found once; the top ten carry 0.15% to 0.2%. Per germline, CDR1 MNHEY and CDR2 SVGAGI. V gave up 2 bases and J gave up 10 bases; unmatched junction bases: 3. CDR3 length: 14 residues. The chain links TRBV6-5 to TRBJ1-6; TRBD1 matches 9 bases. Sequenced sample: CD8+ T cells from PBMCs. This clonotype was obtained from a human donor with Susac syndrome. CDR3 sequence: CASSYGTGLSPLHF. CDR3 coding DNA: TGTGCCAGCAGTTACGGGACAGGGTTGTCACCCCTCCACTTT.